Described below is a single T cell receptor beta chain sequence and its context. Because the CDR3's place on the DNA is in doubt, the DNA is left out and the CDR3 is given as listed by TCRdb. Generated by immunoSEQ multiplex PCR, the TCRdb table keeps only in-frame clones and is missing some. The sample records approximately 440,000 clones, approximately 88% being singletons. This sample was taken from a study of blood T cell repertoires in COVID-19. The germline CDR1 and CDR2 sequences are LNHDA and SQIVND (reference sequence). The length of the CDR3 is 14 amino acids, counting both ends. The material sequenced was peripheral blood. The genes are TRBV19 and TRBJ2-2; TRBD2 is the table's D call and was not checked against the DNA. The origin of this receptor is a woman in her fifties or sixties with COVID-19, enrolled during active disease. The CDR3 sequence is CASSTSAGTRELFF.